This TCR beta chain stems from a study of blood T cell repertoires in COVID-19. Produced via immunoSEQ multiplex PCR; TCRdb's table is partial and in-frame only. The sample has about 380,000 clones, around 84% seen once. The V and J ends lost 3 bases and 5 bases respectively, with 13 bases between them. Germline-derived CDR1 and CDR2 are MGHDK and SYGVNS. The CDR3 consists of 14 residues. This clonotype was sampled from a human donor with acute or convalescent COVID-19. The donor label of this sample is uncertain. The sequencing input was peripheral blood. The chain joins TRBV25-1 to TRBJ2-5, with D possibly being TRBD1 (6 bases). The CDR3 region is CASSDPTGPETQYF. CDR3 coding DNA: TGTGCCAGCAGTGATCCAACAGGGCCCGAGACCCAGTACTTC.